The sequence of this TCR beta chain was determined in a study of shared clonotypes between healthy human individuals. V gave up 6 bases and J gave up 3 bases, with 14 bases separating them. The CDR3 sequence is 15 residues long. Germline values: CDR1 MDHEN, CDR2 SYDVKM. This clone was detected only once. Its antigen is not identified. Study-wide points: Despite large depth, sorted-subset datasets appeared incompletely sequenced.

Several immunoSEQ 96-well plates shared each subset's DNA, each plate a replicate. Generated by immunoSEQ multiplex PCR, the TCRdb table keeps only in-frame clones and is missing some. The data hold 950,000 to 1,100,000 clones, with approximately 78% observed a single time. The specimen was memory CD4+ T cells from PBMCs. Subset given: CD45RA-negative fraction. The rearrangement links TRBV28 to TRBJ1-4; D unresolved. This sequence originates from a man between 18 and 29 years old in good health. Some clones in this sample may be carry-over from other donors' samples. The CDR3 nucleotides are TGTGCCAGCAGCGCAGACCCGGCGGCTAATGAAAAACTGTTTTTT. It yields the protein CASSADPAANEKLFF.